A selection of T cell receptor beta chains follows, all from one sample in a study of response to subunit inactivated influenza vaccine. TCRdb itself ran the RT-PCR reads through MiXCR, one entry per CDR3 protein. The table records hundreds of thousands of distinct CDR3 sequences, 10% to 15% of them present only once. This sample comprised PBMCs from blood, obtained 45 days after vaccination. The receptors were gathered from a man between 45 and 60 years old who received an inactivated influenza vaccine. Each CDR3 is given with its conserved first and last residue. A D gene is named only where the DNA matches it firmly. Clone size is not always given. Where it is, it says once, few, many or a class for expanded clones.

few	TRBD2	TRBV2	TRBJ2-6	CASSIQAGLSSGANVLTF	TGTGCCAGCAGTATACAAGCGGGACTGAGCTCTGGGGCCAACGTCCTGACTTTC
few	.	TRBV20-1	TRBJ2-1	CSARVGSQSSEQFF	TGCAGTGCTAGAGTGGGGAGTCAATCGAGTGAGCAGTTCTTC
many	.	TRBV29-1	TRBJ1-1	CSGSKRSTEAFF	TGCAGCGGATCCAAGCGGAGCACTGAAGCTTTCTTT
.	.	TRBV12-3/TRBV12-4	TRBJ2-6	CASSPSGVSGANVLTF	TGTGCCAGCAGCCCATCTGGCGTCTCTGGGGCCAACGTCCTGACTTTC
.	TRBD2	TRBV7-9	TRBJ2-3	CASSSLAGGSDTQYF	TGTGCCAGCAGCTCCCTAGCGGGAGGGTCAGATACGCAGTATTTT
few	.	TRBV7-8	TRBJ2-4	CASSSLSGTKNIQYF	TGTGCCAGCAGCTCCCTTTCGGGTACCAAAAACATTCAGTACTTC
few	.	TRBV30	TRBJ2-1	CAWSRTYNEQFF	TGTGCCTGGAGTAGGACCTACAATGAGCAGTTCTTC
many	TRBD1	TRBV5-1	TRBJ1-2	CASSPPPSGTGVDGYTF	TGCGCCAGCAGCCCCCCCCCGTCCGGGACAGGGGTAGATGGCTACACCTTC
.	TRBD1	TRBV6-1	TRBJ1-4	CASRQTGGNEKLFF	TGTGCCAGCAGGCAAACAGGGGGCAATGAAAAACTGTTTTTT
few	TRBD2	TRBV12-3/TRBV12-4	TRBJ2-3	CASSLRAGGAGDTQYF	TGTGCCAGCAGTTTGCGAGCGGGAGGGGCCGGAGATACGCAGTATTTT
many	TRBD2	TRBV12-3/TRBV12-4	TRBJ2-1	CASSSSGGPGNEQFF	TGTGCCAGCAGTTCTAGCGGGGGGCCCGGCAATGAGCAGTTCTTC
.	.	TRBV5-5	TRBJ2-5	CASSIFWRSGETQYF	TGTGCCAGCAGCATTTTTTGGAGGTCAGGCGAGACCCAGTACTTC
few	.	TRBV4-2	TRBJ2-1	CASTLTGELPYNEQFF	TGTGCCAGCACCCTGACAGGTGAATTACCCTACAATGAGCAGTTCTTC
.	.	TRBV5-4	TRBJ1-1	CAISFGLLGAFF	TGTGCCATCAGCTTTGGCCTCCTCGGAGCTTTCTTT
.	TRBD1	TRBV5-6	TRBJ2-2	CASSIPGGAYDTGELFF	TGTGCCAGCAGCATCCCAGGGGGCGCATACGACACCGGGGAGCTGTTTTTT
.	.	TRBV12-3/TRBV12-4	TRBJ2-6	CASRATGFVSGANVLTF	TGTGCCAGCAGGGCCACCGGCTTTGTGTCTGGGGCCAACGTCCTGACTTTC
few	.	TRBV5-1	TRBJ2-3	CASSLWGDSGDTQYF	TGCGCCAGCAGCTTGTGGGGGGATTCGGGAGATACGCAGTATTTT
.	.	TRBV12-3/TRBV12-4	TRBJ2-2	CASSFGGGTGELFF	TGTGCCAGCAGTTTTGGTGGGGGCACCGGGGAGCTGTTTTTT
many	.	TRBV11-3	TRBJ2-1	CASSPNGDEQFF	TGTGCCAGCAGCCCAAACGGGGATGAGCAGTTCTTC
many	.	TRBV7-9	TRBJ2-3	CASSVKQGSTDTQYF	TGTGCCAGCAGCGTGAAGCAGGGCTCCACAGATACGCAGTATTTT
few	.	TRBV12-3/TRBV12-4	TRBJ2-4	CASTFSGQGNQYF	TGTGCCAGCACTTTTAGTGGTCAGGGGAATCAGTACTTC
many	.	TRBV4-3	TRBJ2-2	CASSQDLGVTGELFF	TGCGCCAGCAGCCAAGATCTAGGGGTCACCGGGGAGCTGTTTTTT
.	.	TRBV6-1	TRBJ2-1	CASSPLGRGLSYNEQFF	TGTGCCAGCAGTCCCCTGGGACGAGGGCTTTCCTACAATGAGCAGTTCTTC
.	.	TRBV4-2	TRBJ1-6	CASSQGDSPLHF	TGTGCCAGCAGCCAGGGAGATTCACCCCTCCACTTT
.	.	TRBV4-3	TRBJ2-7	CASSQDRGYAEQYF	TGCGCCAGCAGCCAAGACAGGGGTTATGCCGAGCAGTACTTC
.	.	TRBV7-3	TRBJ2-7	CASSIGTSRGDEQYF	TGTGCCAGCAGCATAGGGACTTCTAGAGGGGACGAGCAGTACTTC
.	.	TRBV6-5	TRBJ2-7	CASSYSYRSLEQYF	TGTGCCAGCAGTTACTCATACAGGTCCCTGGAGCAGTACTTC
.	TRBD2	TRBV20-1	TRBJ2-5	CSAVPGLSRETQYF	TGCAGTGCTGTTCCGGGACTATCCCGAGAGACCCAGTACTTC
few	TRBD1	TRBV5-1	TRBJ2-1	CASSLGAFGTDNEQFF	TGCGCCAGCAGCTTGGGGGCGTTTGGGACAGACAATGAGCAGTTCTTC
few	TRBD1	TRBV5-1	TRBJ1-1	CASSLKGQGDTEAFF	TGCGCCAGCAGCTTGAAGGGACAGGGCGACACTGAAGCTTTCTTT
.	.	TRBV6-2/TRBV6-3	TRBJ2-5	CASSYPGRQETQYF	TGTGCCAGCAGTTACCCCGGCAGGCAAGAGACCCAGTACTTC
.	TRBD2	TRBV29-1	TRBJ2-1	CSAVGLAGGPGNEQFF	TGCAGCGCTGTGGGGTTAGCGGGAGGGCCAGGTAATGAGCAGTTCTTC
.	.	TRBV11-2	TRBJ2-1	CASSPSWAYNEQFF	TGTGCCAGCAGCCCCAGCTGGGCCTACAATGAGCAGTTCTTC
few	TRBD2	TRBV5-6	TRBJ2-7	CASSYGTSGRAGEQYF	TGTGCCAGCAGCTATGGGACTAGCGGGAGGGCAGGCGAGCAGTACTTC
few	TRBD1	TRBV10-3	TRBJ1-3	CAISKTGDPGNTIYF	TGTGCCATCAGTAAAACAGGGGACCCTGGAAACACCATATATTTT
few	TRBD2	TRBV20-1	TRBJ2-3	CSAIAGGQLTQYF	TGCAGTGCTATAGCGGGGGGGCAACTTACGCAGTATTTT
few	.	TRBV9	TRBJ2-7	CASSKDQGVAEQYF	TGTGCCAGCAGCAAAGACCAGGGAGTGGCCGAGCAGTACTTC
many	TRBD2	TRBV24-1	TRBJ2-7	CATSDPNTRAGVRNYEQYF	TGTGCCACCAGTGATCCAAATACTAGGGCGGGAGTTAGGAACTACGAGCAGTACTTC
.	TRBD2	TRBV6-1	TRBJ2-7	CASSGLAGVPEQYF	TGTGCCAGCAGTGGACTAGCGGGAGTACCCGAGCAGTACTTC
.	TRBD1	TRBV4-1	TRBJ2-5	CASSLPGQGMETQYF	TGCGCCAGCAGTCTACCGGGACAGGGGATGGAGACCCAGTACTTC
.	.	TRBV2	TRBJ2-5	CASRNRDHQETQYF	TGTGCCAGCAGGAACAGGGACCACCAAGAGACCCAGTACTTC
few	.	TRBV12-3/TRBV12-4	TRBJ2-3	CASSSPGLTTDTQYF	TGTGCCAGCAGTTCCCCGGGACTCACCACAGATACGCAGTATTTT
.	.	TRBV14	TRBJ1-2	CASSRQRADGYTF	TGTGCCAGCAGTCGCCAGAGGGCCGATGGCTACACCTTC
.	TRBD1	TRBV7-9	TRBJ1-1	CASSLTQGAAEAFF	TGTGCCAGCAGCTTAACTCAGGGGGCCGCTGAAGCTTTCTTT
many	TRBD1	TRBV12-3/TRBV12-4	TRBJ2-1	CASSFRQGWREQFF	TGTGCCAGCAGTTTCCGACAGGGGTGGCGGGAGCAGTTCTTC
.	TRBD1	TRBV29-1	TRBJ2-1	CSVEDPGGSYNEQFF	TGCAGCGTTGAAGATCCAGGGGGCTCCTACAATGAGCAGTTCTTC
many	.	TRBV7-9	TRBJ2-2	CASSLARGNLEELFF	TGTGCCAGCAGCTTAGCGCGAGGAAACTTGGAGGAGCTGTTTTTT
few	.	TRBV27	TRBJ2-3	CASSWVLRGGGLDTQYF	TGTGCCAGCAGTTGGGTGTTGAGAGGGGGGGGCTTGGATACGCAGTATTTT
.	TRBD1	TRBV5-1	TRBJ1-4	CASSFYGTGNEKLFF	TGCGCCAGCAGCTTTTACGGGACAGGGAATGAAAAACTGTTTTTT
many	.	TRBV29-1	TRBJ2-7	CSVGVAESSYEQYF	TGCAGCGTTGGGGTAGCGGAAAGCTCCTACGAGCAGTACTTC
.	.	TRBV21-1	TRBJ2-3	CASSTSLTGDTQYF	TGTGCCAGCAGCACCTCTTTGACAGGGGATACGCAGTATTTT
.	.	TRBV6-5	TRBJ2-2	CASSYSPGLNTGELFF	TGTGCCAGCAGTTACTCCCCGGGACTGAACACCGGGGAGCTGTTTTTT
.	.	TRBV28	TRBJ2-2	CAIWGRSAAGELFF	TGTGCCATCTGGGGCAGGTCCGCCGCCGGGGAGCTGTTTTTT